A selection of T cell receptor beta chains follows, all from one sample in a study of T cell clones after liver transplantation. TCRdb's table, derived via immunoSEQ multiplex PCR, lists solely in-frame clones and lacks some. The repertoire holds some 110,000 clones, with 90% as singletons. Sequenced material: CD4+ T cells from blood, taken 12 months after liver transplant. All receptors come from a human patient who received a liver transplant. Certain T cells may be donor cells from the graft. CDR3s include the opening cysteine and the closing phenylalanine or tryptophan. A D gene is named only where the DNA matches it firmly. Clone size is not always given. Where it is, it says once, few, many or a class for expanded clones.

V	size	J	D	DNA	CDR3
TRBV7-3	.	TRBJ2-7	.	TGTGCCAGCAGCTTTAACAGAGGTTACGAGCAGTACTTC	CASSFNRGYEQYF
TRBV5-1	.	TRBJ2-5	TRBD1	TGCGCCAGCAGCGTAACAGGGGCCTCCCAAGAGACCCAGTACTTC	CASSVTGASQETQYF
TRBV6-1	.	TRBJ1-5	.	TGTGCCAGCAGTGAAGCCGGCGGGGACAATCAGCCCCAGCATTTT	CASSEAGGDNQPQHF
TRBV6-5	.	TRBJ2-7	.	TGTGCCAGCAGTTACCCGCCCGGCGAGCAGTACTTC	CASSYPPGEQYF
TRBV6-1	.	TRBJ1-1	.	TGTGCCACCTCTGACCGGGGTAAGGACACTGAAGCTTTCTTT	CATSDRGKDTEAFF
TRBV27	.	TRBJ1-6	.	TGTGCCAGCAGTAGACAGCCCCCGGGAAATTCACCCCTCCACTTT	CASSRQPPGNSPLHF
TRBV2	.	TRBJ1-5	.	TGTGCCAGCAGTGATCTGGGAAATCAGCCCCAGCATTTT	CASSDLGNQPQHF
TRBV19	.	TRBJ2-7	.	TGTGCCAGTAGTATAGATCGTTCTGGCGAGCAGTACTTC	CASSIDRSGEQYF
TRBV21-1	.	TRBJ2-7	.	TGTGCCAGCAGCAAAGGGGTAGGCTACGAGCAGTACTTC	CASSKGVGYEQYF
TRBV2	few	TRBJ1-1	.	TGTGCCAGCAGTAACGGGAGGAACACTGAAGCTTTCTTT	CASSNGRNTEAFF
TRBV29-1	.	TRBJ1-1	.	TGCAGCGTCGCGGCCGTGGTATCTGAAGCTTTCTTT	CSVAAVVSEAFF
TRBV6-5	.	TRBJ2-2	TRBD1	TGTGCCAGCAGTTACGGGACAGGGGCCGGGGAGCTGTTTTTT	CASSYGTGAGELFF
TRBV28	.	TRBJ2-1	TRBD2	TGTGCCAGCAGTTTATTCGGGACTACGTACAATGAGCAGTTCTTC	CASSLFGTTYNEQFF
TRBV14	.	TRBJ2-7	TRBD2	TGTGCCAGCAGCTCGGGACTAGCTGGGTTCGGCTACGAGCAGTACTTC	CASSSGLAGFGYEQYF
TRBV6-1	.	TRBJ2-7	.	TGTGCCAGCCGATGGGGGGAAAGCTCCTACGAGCAGTACTTC	CASRWGESSYEQYF
TRBV7-2	once	TRBJ2-1	TRBD2	TGTGCCAGCAGCTTGAGCCGGGAGGGTGTCAATGAGCAGTTCTTC	CASSLSREGVNEQFF
TRBV2	.	TRBJ1-5	.	TGTGCCAGCACAGGGACAAGCAATCAGCCCCAGCATTTT	CASTGTSNQPQHF
TRBV18	once	TRBJ2-7	.	TGTGCCAGCTCACCTCGGGCAGGGGTAGACTACGAGCAGTACTTC	CASSPRAGVDYEQYF
TRBV6-5	.	TRBJ1-4	TRBD1	TGTGCCAGCAGAAGGGGGCTTGTCGAAAAACTGTTTTTT	CASRRGLVEKLFF
TRBV7-9	.	TRBJ2-3	TRBD1	TGTGCCAGCAGCTTAGATACCGGGACAGGGGTCAGGGATACGCAGTATTTT	CASSLDTGTGVRDTQYF
TRBV19	.	TRBJ1-4	TRBD1	TGTGCCAGTAGTATAGGGGACAGAACGAATGAAAAACTGTTTTTT	CASSIGDRTNEKLFF
TRBV9	.	TRBJ2-7	.	TGTGCCAGCAGCGCAGTGGGGGGTTTCTCCTACGAGCAGTACTTC	CASSAVGGFSYEQYF
TRBV7-9	once	TRBJ2-1	.	TGTGCCAGCAGCTTGGCGGCTCCCGGGGGTGAGCAGTTCTTC	CASSLAAPGGEQFF
TRBV7-8	.	TRBJ2-5	TRBD1	TGTGCCAGCAGCCCGCAGGCCGGGACAGGGGGGGAGACCCAGTACTTC	CASSPQAGTGGETQYF
TRBV6-1	.	TRBJ1-4	.	TGTGCCAGCAGTGAAACGGGGACATACCGAAAACTGTTTTTT	CASSETGTYRKLFF
TRBV9	.	TRBJ1-5	.	TGTGCCAGCAGCGTAGGTCCGGAGAACAATCAGCCCCAGCATTTT	CASSVGPENNQPQHF
TRBV7-3	.	TRBJ2-1	.	TGTGCCAGCAGCTTAAGCCGGGACGAGAATGAGCAGTTCTTC	CASSLSRDENEQFF
TRBV11-3	.	TRBJ1-3	.	TGTGCCAGCAGCTTAGGGACCTCTGGAAACACCATATATTTT	CASSLGTSGNTIYF